The rows below give T cell receptor beta chains drawn from one sample of a study of cytomegalovirus exposure and HLA in healthy donors. Produced via immunoSEQ multiplex PCR; TCRdb's table is partial and in-frame only. The sample includes roughly 80,000 clones, around 84% of them seen just once. The sequencing sample was made of PBMCs. These receptors were taken from a woman aged 45-65 years in good health and CMV-seronegative. Each CDR3 is given with its conserved first and last residue. Each record gives: D gene, J gene, V gene, clone size, CDR3 DNA, CDR3 protein. D genes are given only for firm matches. Clone size is stated in some rows and not others, as once, few, many or a class when expanded.

D: .; J: TRBJ2-2; V: TRBV4-1; size: .; DNA: TGCGCCAGCAGACTCCGCGGCGGGGAAAGCGGGGAGCTGTTTTTT; CDR3: CASRLRGGESGELFF
D: TRBD2; J: TRBJ2-1; V: TRBV2; size: .; DNA: TGTGCCAGCGGGACTAGCGGGTCTGGTGAGCAGTTCTTC; CDR3: CASGTSGSGEQFF
D: TRBD2; J: TRBJ2-1; V: TRBV6-6; size: .; DNA: TGTGCCAGCAGTCCTCCAGGCGGGAGGGCCTACAATGAGCAGTTCTTC; CDR3: CASSPPGGRAYNEQFF
D: TRBD1; J: TRBJ2-2; V: TRBV4-3; size: .; DNA: TGCGCCAGCAGCCAAGATCACGGGACAGGGGAATTCCAAGGACCCGGGGAGCTGTTTTTT; CDR3: CASSQDHGTGEFQGPGELFF
D: TRBD1; J: TRBJ1-1; V: TRBV4-3; size: .; DNA: TGCGCCAGCAGCCAAGTGAGGGACAGGCGGAACACTGAAGCTTTCTTT; CDR3: CASSQVRDRRNTEAFF
D: .; J: TRBJ2-7; V: TRBV28; size: few; DNA: TGTGCCACCAACGAGGCAGGGGTAGGCTCCTACGAGCAGTACTTC; CDR3: CATNEAGVGSYEQYF
D: TRBD1; J: TRBJ1-2; V: TRBV19; size: .; DNA: TGTGCCAGTAGTGCCAGGACAGGATGGGATGGCTACACCTTC; CDR3: CASSARTGWDGYTF
D: .; J: TRBJ2-1; V: TRBV9; size: .; DNA: TGTGCCAGCAGCCCCCAGGGGAGCTCCTACAATGAGCAGTTCTTC; CDR3: CASSPQGSSYNEQFF
D: .; J: TRBJ2-1; V: TRBV5-8; size: .; DNA: TGTGCCAGCAGCTTGCTTGGTTTACCTCAGGGCAATGAGCAGTTCTTC; CDR3: CASSLLGLPQGNEQFF
D: TRBD2; J: TRBJ2-2; V: TRBV7-3; size: once; DNA: TGTGCCAGCAGCACCTCCGGACAGGGACTAGCGGAGAACACCGGGGAGCTGTTTTTT; CDR3: CASSTSGQGLAENTGELFF
D: .; J: TRBJ2-5; V: TRBV6-6; size: .; DNA: TGTGCCAGCAGCGCCGGGGGGCACGAGACCCAGTACTTC; CDR3: CASSAGGHETQYF
D: TRBD1; J: TRBJ1-4; V: TRBV9; size: .; DNA: TGTGCCAGCAGCGCTCGGACAGGGGTAGAAAAACTGTTTTTT; CDR3: CASSARTGVEKLFF
D: TRBD1; J: TRBJ1-1; V: TRBV27; size: .; DNA: TGTGCCAGCAGTTTGGGACAGGGGTTCACTGAAGCTTTCTTT; CDR3: CASSLGQGFTEAFF
D: TRBD1; J: TRBJ2-5; V: TRBV12-5; size: .; DNA: TGTGCTAGTGGTTTGGGGACAGGGTTGTCGGAGGAGACCCAGTACTTC; CDR3: CASGLGTGLSEETQYF
D: TRBD2; J: TRBJ2-7; V: TRBV2; size: .; DNA: TGTGCCATACACACTAGCGGGCAACCCTACGAGCAGTACTTC; CDR3: CAIHTSGQPYEQYF
D: .; J: TRBJ2-3; V: TRBV9; size: .; DNA: TGTGCCAGCAGCGTAGCTTTGGGCGGGGGCCCCACAGATACGCAGTATTTT; CDR3: CASSVALGGGPTDTQYF
D: .; J: TRBJ2-6; V: TRBV28; size: .; DNA: TGTGCCAGCAGTTTATCTAGGACAGTCTCTGGGGCCAACGTCCTGACTTTC; CDR3: CASSLSRTVSGANVLTF
D: .; J: TRBJ1-2; V: TRBV4-1; size: .; DNA: TGCGCCAGCAGCCAACTGACAGGCACAGACTATGGCTACACCTTC; CDR3: CASSQLTGTDYGYTF
D: TRBD2; J: TRBJ2-3; V: TRBV7-2; size: .; DNA: TGTGCCAGCAGCTTAGCTAGGGGGGCGGGGGGTATAGATACGCAGTATTTT; CDR3: CASSLARGAGGIDTQYF
D: .; J: TRBJ2-1; V: TRBV6-1; size: .; DNA: TGTGCCAGCAGCCTTACTAGTATCCGGTATGAGCAGTTCTTC; CDR3: CASSLTSIRYEQFF
D: .; J: TRBJ2-1; V: TRBV25-1; size: .; DNA: TGTGCCAGCAGTATATCAAAAAGGGGAATGGAGCAGTTCTTC; CDR3: CASSISKRGMEQFF
D: TRBD1; J: TRBJ1-3; V: TRBV28; size: few; DNA: TGTGCCAGCAGTTTGGACAGGGTAAACACCATATATTTT; CDR3: CASSLDRVNTIYF
D: TRBD1; J: TRBJ2-1; V: TRBV7-3; size: .; DNA: TGTGCCAGCAGCGCGGACAGGGACAATGAGCAGTTCTTC; CDR3: CASSADRDNEQFF
D: .; J: TRBJ2-3; V: TRBV13; size: few; DNA: TGTGCCAGCAGCCAAACAGATACGCAGTATTTT; CDR3: CASSQTDTQYF
D: TRBD2; J: TRBJ2-2; V: TRBV11-2; size: .; DNA: TGTGCCAGCAGCTTAGATTCGGGGGGGGGCACCGGGGAGCTGTTTTTT; CDR3: CASSLDSGGGTGELFF
D: TRBD2; J: TRBJ2-1; V: TRBV5-1; size: .; DNA: TGCGCCAGCAGCCCCCCTTTACTAGCGGGAGTCTACAATGAGCAGTTCTTC; CDR3: CASSPPLLAGVYNEQFF
D: TRBD2; J: TRBJ2-1; V: TRBV7-2; size: .; DNA: TGTGCCAGCAGCCCTGGGACTAGCGGGAACAATGAGCAGTTCTTC; CDR3: CASSPGTSGNNEQFF
D: TRBD1; J: TRBJ1-6; V: TRBV27; size: .; DNA: TGTGCCAGCAGTTTAGGACGGGACAGGGTAACCTATAATTCACCCCTCCACTTT; CDR3: CASSLGRDRVTYNSPLHF
D: TRBD2; J: TRBJ2-1; V: TRBV5-1; size: once; DNA: TGCGCCAGCAGCTCACAACTAGCGGCCAGCAATGAGCAGTTCTTC; CDR3: CASSSQLAASNEQFF
D: .; J: TRBJ1-2; V: TRBV27; size: .; DNA: TGTGCCAGCAGTTTGAGCCGGTCGGGGGTCTATGGCTACACCTTC; CDR3: CASSLSRSGVYGYTF
D: .; J: TRBJ1-6; V: TRBV27; size: .; DNA: TGTGCCAGCAGGCCCGACCGGACAGCTAATTCACCCCTCCACTTT; CDR3: CASRPDRTANSPLHF
D: .; J: TRBJ2-7; V: TRBV4-1; size: .; DNA: TGCGCCAGCAGCCAAGTGGCAGGGCACTCCTACGAGCAGTACTTC; CDR3: CASSQVAGHSYEQYF
D: TRBD1; J: TRBJ2-7; V: TRBV19; size: .; DNA: TGTGCCAGTAGTCCCAGAGGGGGACAGGGAGCCAACGAGCAGTACTTC; CDR3: CASSPRGGQGANEQYF
D: .; J: TRBJ1-1; V: TRBV7-9; size: .; DNA: TGTGCCAGCAGCTTAGAAGGGGCGGTGAACACTGAAGCTTTCTTT; CDR3: CASSLEGAVNTEAFF
D: TRBD2; J: TRBJ2-3; V: TRBV27; size: .; DNA: TGTGCCAGCAGTTTATCGGGACTAGCGGGAGCTACGCAGTATTTT; CDR3: CASSLSGLAGATQYF
D: .; J: TRBJ2-3; V: TRBV9; size: .; DNA: TGTGCCAGCAGCGATACCCTCTTGCGCGATACGCAGTATTTT; CDR3: CASSDTLLRDTQYF
D: TRBD1; J: TRBJ2-7; V: TRBV5-1; size: .; DNA: TGCGCCAGCAGCTTGGGGTCAGGGGGCAAGGAGCAGTACTTC; CDR3: CASSLGSGGKEQYF
D: .; J: TRBJ1-2; V: TRBV4-3; size: .; DNA: TGCGCCAGCAGCCAAGAAACGGGCTATGGCTACACCTTC; CDR3: CASSQETGYGYTF
D: TRBD1; J: TRBJ1-2; V: TRBV27; size: .; DNA: TGTGCCAGCGGCCGAGGGGGCGGCAATGGCTACACCTTC; CDR3: CASGRGGGNGYTF
D: .; J: TRBJ1-2; V: TRBV21-1; size: .; DNA: TGTGCCAGTTCGCTACGGGTTCACCCGACGAACTATGGCTACACCTTC; CDR3: CASSLRVHPTNYGYTF
D: .; J: TRBJ1-4; V: TRBV5-1; size: .; DNA: TGCGCCAGCAGCTTGGGGGGGGTTGCAACTAATGAAAAACTGTTTTTT; CDR3: CASSLGGVATNEKLFF
D: TRBD1; J: TRBJ1-1; V: TRBV7-9; size: few; DNA: TGTGCCAGCAGCTTGGGCAGGGGGCCTACTGAAGCTTTCTTT; CDR3: CASSLGRGPTEAFF
D: TRBD1; J: TRBJ2-7; V: TRBV4-1; size: .; DNA: TGCGCCAGCAGCCAAGGCGGGGGGACAGGGGCCTACGAGCAGTACTTC; CDR3: CASSQGGGTGAYEQYF
D: TRBD1; J: TRBJ2-5; V: TRBV7-2; size: .; DNA: TGTGCCAGCAGCTGGGGACAGGCGTACCAAGAGACCCAGTACTTC; CDR3: CASSWGQAYQETQYF
D: .; J: TRBJ1-1; V: TRBV15; size: few; DNA: TGTGCCACCAGCAGTGGCCGGGATTCTGGTGGAGCTTTCTTT; CDR3: CATSSGRDSGGAFF